The next 13 T cell receptor beta chains were all read from a single sample in a study of blood T cells in healthy people across ages. Primers used in a second PCR of roughly 6 to 11 cycles were a sample-barcoded 5' primer and a J-beta primer mix. One entry per CDR3 protein results from TCRdb running MiXCR on the 5' RACE reads. The table shows hundreds of thousands of distinct CDR3 sequences, with approximately 40% occurring only once. Material for sequencing was blood. Every receptor here comes from a man older than 75 in good health.

This chain joins TRBV6-5 and TRBJ2-4; no reliable D call. Trimming stripped 5 bases from V and 2 bases from J, with 13 bases between. The length of the CDR3 is 15 residues. The germline V gene has CDR1 MNHEY and CDR2 SVGAGI. CDR3 nucleotide sequence: TGTGCCAGCAGTCCGGAGTTCTTAACCAAAAACATTCAGTACTTC. Amino acid sequence: CASSPEFLTKNIQYF.

Regarding this clonotype: This may be a read error: a much more frequent sequence differs by one nucleotide. This chain uses TRBV20-1 with TRBJ2-5, with D possibly matching TRBD1 (6 bases). CDR3 length equals 15 residues. Germline CDR1 reads DFQATT; CDR2 reads SNEGSKA (reference sequence). The germline V and J ends were trimmed by 1 base and 4 bases, with 16 bases remaining between them. The CDR3 protein is CSARGGRGMRETQYF. The CDR3, as DNA: TGCAGTGCTAGAGGTGGCAGGGGTATGAGAGAGACCCAGTACTTC.

This chain joins TRBV7-2 and TRBJ2-7; D may be TRBD2 (6 bases). The J call may be incorrect, as the DNA end agrees better with TRBJ2-5. The germline CDR1 and CDR2 sequences are SGHTA and FQGNSA. The length of the CDR3 is 15 residues. CDR3 nucleotides: TGTGCCAGCAGCTCTCGTCCGGGAGCAGGGGAGACCCAGTACTTC. Translation: CASSSRPGAGETQYF.

This chain joins TRBV6-5 and TRBJ2-5; D possibly corresponds to TRBD2 (5 bases). The V end lost 6 bases, the J end lost 5 bases, and 13 bases lay between the germline ends. Germline assignment: CDR1 MNHEY and CDR2 SVGAGI. This CDR3 spans 13 amino acids. CDR3 region: CASRRAVRETQYF. CDR3 bases: TGTGCCAGCAGGCGGGCGGTCCGGGAGACCCAGTACTTC.

In the case of this clonotype: A much larger clone lies a single base off, so this may be a read error. The gene calls are TRBV29-1 and TRBJ2-1, with 13 bases lining up with TRBD2. Per the germline V gene, CDR1 is SQVTM and CDR2 is ANQGSEA. CDR3 size: 14 residues. The J segment lost 9 bases and the V segment lost 6 bases, leaving 8 bases of the junction unmatched. The CDR3 region is CSVALAGGRGEQFF. For the CDR3, the DNA is TGCAGCGTCGCACTAGCGGGGGGGCGGGGTGAGCAGTTCTTC.

The chain recombines TRBV5-6 with TRBJ2-5; no firm D call. The DNA end is more similar to TRBJ2-7, so the J call may be wrong. This CDR3 is built from 12 residues. From germline, CDR1 is SGHDT and CDR2 YYEEEE. The CDR3 DNA reads TGTGCCAGCAGCTTCCGTCGGTCCGAGCAGTACTTC. Its translation is CASSFRRSEQYF.

A word on this clonotype: The junction departs from germline at one end; a sequencing error may be responsible. The chain has TRBV7-9 and TRBJ1-1, with a weak D call TRBD1 (5 bases). This CDR3 is built from 15 residues. In germline, CDR1 is SEHNR, CDR2 FQNEAQ (reference sequence). The CDR3 loop reads CVSSPWGVGGTEAFF. As DNA, the CDR3 is TGTGTCAGCAGCCCCTGGGGGGTAGGAGGGACTGAAGCTTTCTTT.

The table lists this clonotype with a few counts. The CDR3 sequence is CASSQAQDRREKLFF. CDR3 DNA sequence: TGTGCCAGCAGCCAAGCGCAGGACAGGCGTGAAAAACTGTTTTTT. The rearrangement links TRBV4-2 to TRBJ1-4, with 7 bases identical to TRBD1. Germline V gene data show CDR1 as LGHNA and CDR2 as YNFKEQ. V lost 1 base, J lost 7 bases, and 6 bases stayed unmatched. This CDR3 has 15 amino acids.

V is TRBV28 and J is TRBJ2-3; 7 positions agree with TRBD2. CDR3 length: 15 residues. CDR1 MDHEN and CDR2 SYDVKM come from the germline V gene. V lost 5 bases and J lost 3; bases outside the gene matches: 8. DNA for the CDR3: TGTGCCAGCAGTCCCATGGGAGGGACTACAGATACGCAGTATTTT. Its translation is CASSPMGGTTDTQYF.

This clonotype was found many times. The J gene is TRBJ1-6, the V gene TRBV7-2; possibly TRBD1 for D (5 bases). Germline V gene lookup returns CDR1 SGHTA and CDR2 FQGNSA. This CDR3 is 15 amino acids long. V was cut by 4 bases and J by 8 bases, with 15 bases left in between. Here the CDR3 DNA reads TGTGCCAGCAGCTCTAGTCAGGGAAGTCATTCACCCCTCCACTTT. Translating it yields CASSSSQGSHSPLHF.

The sample holds a few counts of this clonotype. The chain recombines TRBV20-1 with TRBJ2-5, with 9 bases lining up with TRBD2. The germline CDR1 and CDR2 sequences are DFQATT and SNEGSKA (reference sequence). Unmatched junction bases numbered 11, after V lost 2 bases and J lost 1 base. CDR3 length: 17 amino acids. CDR3 sequence reads: CSARSSSGTSTQETQYF. Written as DNA, the CDR3 is TGCAGTGCTAGATCCAGTTCCGGGACTAGCACCCAAGAGACCCAGTACTTC.

This clonotype appeared a few times. The CDR3 reads CASRWNRGAGMNTEAFF. The DNA for the CDR3 is TGTGCCAGCAGATGGAACAGGGGTGCAGGGATGAACACTGAAGCTTTCTTT. This chain links TRBV3-1 with TRBJ1-1; 7 nucleotides agree with TRBD1. Germline V CDR1 and CDR2: LGHDT, YNNKEL (reference sequence). Trimming cost V 6 bases and J 0 bases; bases outside gene matches: 13. The CDR3 contains 17 residues.

The rearrangement links TRBV27 to TRBJ1-3, with D maybe TRBD1 (6 bases). This CDR3 has 16 amino acids. Germline V lookup: CDR1 MNHEY, CDR2 SMNVEV (reference sequence). V was cut by 4 bases and J by 4 bases, with 17 bases left in between. The CDR3 sequence is CASSSRDTTFGNTIYF. The CDR3, as DNA: TGTGCCAGCAGTTCCCGGGACACAACCTTCGGAAACACCATATATTTT.